This TCR beta chain emerged from a study of T cell responses to AZD1222 COVID-19 vaccine. Study background: Investigators merged groups given second doses at roughly 4 or roughly 12 weeks.

CDR3 length equals 14 residues. CDR1 is LGHNA and CDR2 is YNFKEQ in the germline V gene. The V gene lost 0 bases and the J gene lost 5 bases, with 10 bases spanning the gap. Concerning this clone itself: Its antigen is as yet unknown.

This table comes from immunoSEQ multiplex PCR, and its TCRdb copy is limited to in-frame clones, with some not included. The sample includes approximately 160,000 clones, 88% seen only once; the top ten take 2% to 2.5%. The study's findings and limits: Spike regions recognized by vaccine-associated CD4 TCRs spanned the protein, led by 160-218 and 743-854.

This rearrangement joins TRBV4-2 to TRBJ2-5; D is possibly TRBD2 (6 bases). The sample here was peripheral blood, taken on day 0 of AZD1222 vaccination. This TCR was sampled from an adult in good health. CDR3 in DNA: TGTGCCAGCAGCCAAGAACCGGGAGAGGAGACCCAGTACTTC. It translates to CASSQEPGEETQYF.